Following are 6 T cell receptor beta chains from one sample sequenced in a study of regulatory T cells in long-lasting Graves disease. Noted time point: newly diagnosed GD, antithyroid drugs for less than 3 months. Following extraction of RNA from PBMCs, that RNA was used to make the TCR library. iRepertoire HTBI primers and Arm-PCR of CDR3 regions built TCR beta libraries. TCRdb independently ran MiXCR on the multiplex PCR reads; one entry per CDR3 protein. The profile covers under 450,000 distinct CDR3 sequences, with approximately 10% appearing a single time and about 19% taken by the ten largest. This sample was shared with a second study, whose subject was T cells in Graves' hyperthyroidism and ophthalmopathy.

Sequenced here: peripheral blood mononuclear cells (PBMCs), sampled at new diagnosis, from a patient treated with antithyroid drugs. The receptors derive from a young woman with Graves disease.

The CDR3 region has the DNA TGCAGTGCAGCCCCTCGGTGGGGTCCGTCCTACGAGCAGTACGTC. Translation gives CSAAPRWGPSYEQYV. The chain joins TRBV20-1 to TRBJ2-7; D is uncertain. Germline V CDR1 and CDR2: DFQATT, SNEGSKA (reference sequence). This CDR3 region has 15 residues. V was shortened by 6 bases and J by 1 base, with 19 bases between the two germline ends.

This clonotype was found many times. This chain connects TRBV6-9 to TRBJ1-2; 7 positions match TRBD1. This CDR3 contains 16 residues. Germline V lookup: CDR1 MNHGY, CDR2 SVAAGI. After removal of 3 bases from V and 2 bases from J, the junction contained 9 bases not matched to a gene. CDR3: CASSYATGALNYGYTF. CDR3 DNA: TGTGCCAGCAGTTACGCAACAGGGGCGTTGAACTATGGCTACACCTTC.

This clonotype was detected ten times or more. This chain joins TRBV5-1 and TRBJ2-1; D possibly corresponds to TRBD1 (6 bases). Gene TRBJ2-5 matches the end of the DNA better, so the J call may be wrong. The CDR3 has 15 amino acids. Germline CDR1 is SGHRS and CDR2 is YFSETQ. The CDR3 DNA is TGCGCCAGCAGCTTGGGCAGGGGTGAACAAGAGACCCAGTACTTC. Its translation: CASSLGRGEQETQYF.

At least ten counts were recorded for this clonotype. The chain employs TRBV28 and TRBJ2-1; 7 bases fit TRBD2. CDR1 is MDHEN, CDR2 SYDVKM, per germline. The ends lost 6 bases at V and 10 bases at J; junction bases unmatched: 12. CDR3 length: 14 residues. The CDR3 bases are TGTGCCAGCAGGGGCCCTTTCGCGGGAGTCGAGCAGTTCTTC. Amino acids: CASRGPFAGVEQFF. Full variable domain (rest looked up from reference TRBV28 and TRBJ2-1): DVKVTQSSRYLVKRTGEKVFLECVQDMDHENMFWYRQDPGLGLRLIYFSYDVKMKEKGDIPEGYSVSREKKERFSLILESASTNQTSMYLCASRGPFAGVEQFFGPGTRLTVL.

The chain uses TRBV9 and TRBJ2-3; D is uncertain. The V end lost 3 bases, the J end lost 0 bases, and 20 bases lay between the germline ends. The CDR3 extends over 18 amino acids. CDR1 and CDR2 from the germline V gene are SGDLS and YYNGEE. The CDR3 region has the DNA TGTGCCAGCAGCGCTGGAAATTCTAGGAGTCCTAGCACAGATACGCAGTATTTT. Its translation is CASSAGNSRSPSTDTQYF.

Details on this clonotype: A much bigger clone sits one base away, suggesting this may be a read error. The rearrangement uses TRBV19 and TRBJ2-1; no firm D call. Germline CDR1 reads LNHDA; CDR2 reads SQIVND (reference sequence). The length of the CDR3 is 14 residues. The CDR3 nucleotides read TGTGCCAGTACGCCGAAACCAGGTGGCAATGAGCAGCTCTTC. As protein: CASTPKPGGNEQLF.